The entry that follows covers one T cell receptor beta chain sequence. Its antigen is currently unknown. At one of its ends the junction is not consistent with the germline gene, which may arise from a read error. This sample is drawn from a study of blood T cells in healthy people across ages. Using a J-beta primer mix together with a sample-barcoded 5' primer, a second PCR was run for roughly 7 to 12 cycles. TCRdb reprocessed the 5' RACE reads via MiXCR and lists one record per CDR3 protein. The sample includes over 600,000 distinct CDR3 sequences, 45% to 70% of them seen just once. Donors were healthy Caucasian individuals from Russia aged roughly 6 to 95. Study results and limitations: Per million T cells, the diversity of TCR beta decreased roughly linearly as age advanced.

This CDR3 spans 15 amino acids. Per germline, CDR1 SGHTA and CDR2 FQGNSA. The specimen sequenced was blood. This TCR derives from a man aged 40-49 years in good health. J is TRBJ2-7 and V is TRBV7-2, with 10 bases that match TRBD2. The CDR3 DNA follows: TGTGCCAACAGCTTAGAAGCGGGAGGGATTTACGAGCAGTACTTC. Translating gives CANSLEAGGIYEQYF.